A single T cell receptor beta chain is shown here with its context. Its antigen is still unknown. Base qualities are not at hand, and no much larger clone is one base apart. This entry is derived from a study of blood T cells in healthy people across ages (dated by TCRdb to about 2015). General notes on the study: Template switching captured roughly one uniquely barcoded TCR beta cDNA molecule per two T cells in model experiments. To track age-related changes in TCR beta repertoire diversity, the study relied on deep sequencing normalized with unique cDNA molecular identifiers. The donors were divided into four age groups: young (average approximately 17 years), middle-aged (roughly 42), aged (roughly 60) and long-lived (roughly 82). Donors of different ages were randomly distributed across sequencing lanes to avoid experimental bias. The study analyzed two additional independent replicas of 1 million unique cDNA reads from the same blood draw for two donors, one aged 18 to 30 and one aged 80 or older. What the study reported, not specific to this receptor: There was a strong correlation between observed TCR beta diversity and the percentage of naive T cells measured by flow cytometry. Compared with the aged group, the long-lived group had more naive CD4+ T cells, fewer expanded clones and increased TCR diversity, a pattern suggesting age selection. Estimates of total diversity based on one million sequenced T cells were regarded as lower bounds and as underestimates. Since profiling was done on bulk unsorted PBMCs, naive and antigen-experienced compartments could not be conclusively compared. Observed TCR beta diversity per million T cells fell roughly linearly with age, and a significant reduction was already apparent by age approximately 40. The CMV infection status of donors was not known, potentially confounding age-related changes in expanded clonotypes.

CDR1 and CDR2 (MDHEN, SYDVKM) derive from the germline V gene. The CDR3 contains 15 residues, cysteine and phenylalanine counted. Just the 45-base CDR3 DNA is kept, in frame starting at base 1. Trimming removed 2 bases from V and 2 bases from J, leaving 11 bases between the germline ends. Library prep was done by 5' RACE. Instrument used: Illumina HiSeq 2500. The second PCR ran for roughly 7 to 12 cycles and used a J-beta primer mix along with a sample-barcoded 5' primer. A template-switch 5' adaptor carrying 12 random nucleotides introduced a unique molecular identifier onto each TCR beta cDNA molecule. At least 2.5 million CDR3-containing paired-end reads were obtained from each sample. All of the RNA was converted into first-strand cDNA using the Mint cDNA synthesis kit, with a TRBC-specific oligonucleotide serving as the primer. All cDNA was treated with uracil-DNA glycosylase and then went through a first 18-cycle PCR with the universal primers M1SS and BC2_uni_R. The published analysis was carried out like this. Normalization of each sample was performed by random selection of 1 million high-quality reads, each carrying a distinct molecular identifier. Instead of being binned into consensus sequences, reads with shared molecular identifiers were discarded. CDR3 identification, clonotype clustering and error correction used MiTCR with a Q25 quality threshold and the strictest error-elimination algorithm. A nonparametric unseen species model using Euler transformation provided a lower-bound estimate of total TCR beta diversity. Using fastp trimming at Q25 and MiXCR clonotype assembly, TCRdb reanalyzed the public sequencing data and kept in-frame beta chains. Here each entry gathers all rows of one CDR3 protein and keeps the most common genes and DNA. TCRdb assigned the V and J calls; the authors' analysis was not used. The sample includes about 640,000 distinct CDR3 sequences, with roughly 53% observed a single time. The ten largest make up over 30% of the sample.

Systemically healthy Caucasian individuals from Russia, over 30 in total and aged roughly 6 to 100 years, were included as donors. Roughly 9.5 milliliters of peripheral blood were drawn from each donor into EDTA-treated Vacutainer tubes. Ficoll-Paque density-gradient centrifugation was used to isolate PBMCs, with at least 6.5 million per sample. Trizol reagent was used to extract total RNA from the PBMCs, yielding at least 6 micrograms per sample. For every donor, flow cytometry on a PBMC aliquot measured the percentage of naive CD45RAhigh/CD27high T cells. The chain is encoded by TRBV28 joined to TRBJ2-3; the D call could be TRBD1 or TRBD2, with each sharing 5 bases. The sequencing input was blood. The TCR sequence derives from a man in his sixties in good health. The CDR3 protein sequence reads: CASSLGGRATDTQYF. In nucleotide form, the sequence is TGTGCCAGCAGTTTAGGAGGCAGGGCCACAGATACGCAGTATTTT.